This T cell receptor beta chain was observed in a study of blood T cell repertoires in COVID-19. Study-wide context: T cells, B-cell-depleted T cells, or PBMCs supplied cDNA or gDNA.

V was clipped by 5 bases and J by 5 bases, with 6 bases between them. This CDR3 spans 11 amino acids. In germline, CDR1 is LNHDA, CDR2 SQIVND (reference sequence). In the original analysis: The authors estimated nucleated cell counts from reference gene primer amplification. Generated by immunoSEQ multiplex PCR, the TCRdb table keeps only in-frame clones and is missing some. The DNA was the basis for D and trimming; V, J and clone size are from that table. Counted here are fewer than 250,000 clones, 84% occurring once; the ten biggest clones make up roughly 21%. The rearrangement links TRBV19 to TRBJ2-5; D call uncertain. The receptor was derived from a man under 40 with active or convalescent COVID-19. The sequenced material came from peripheral blood. CDR3 DNA: TGTGCCAGTAGTCTGAGGGAGACCCAGTACTTC. Its translation: CASSLRETQYF.